The source of this T cell receptor beta chain is a study of blood T cell repertoires in COVID-19. On the study more broadly: Acute and convalescent COVID-19 samples came from the United States, Italy and Spain. PBMCs, B-cell-depleted T cells, or T cells provided the cDNA or gDNA that made up the material.

The table lists this clone with a count of one. The authors' processing: Estimated nucleated cell counts came from reference gene primer amplification. TCRdb's table, derived via immunoSEQ multiplex PCR, lists solely in-frame clones and lacks some. Clone size and the V and J calls come from that table; the DNA yielded D and trimming. The sample lists more than 200,000 clones, around 84% occurring once. Germline CDR1 and CDR2: LNHDA and SQIVND (reference sequence). The CDR3 sequence is 14 residues long. The V and J ends lost 5 bases and 3 bases respectively, with 11 bases between them. Those who participated ranged in age from roughly 18 to 90 years and resided in 24 US areas.

The sequence derives from a woman between 45 and 60 years old who had recovered from COVID-19. The sample comprised PBMCs or T cells enriched from blood (not recorded which). This chain joins TRBV19 and TRBJ1-5, with D possibly TRBD1 on 5 matching bases. The CDR3 DNA reads TGTGCCAGTAGTGACGGACAAATCAATCAGCCCCAGCATTTT. This sequence encodes CASSDGQINQPQHF.